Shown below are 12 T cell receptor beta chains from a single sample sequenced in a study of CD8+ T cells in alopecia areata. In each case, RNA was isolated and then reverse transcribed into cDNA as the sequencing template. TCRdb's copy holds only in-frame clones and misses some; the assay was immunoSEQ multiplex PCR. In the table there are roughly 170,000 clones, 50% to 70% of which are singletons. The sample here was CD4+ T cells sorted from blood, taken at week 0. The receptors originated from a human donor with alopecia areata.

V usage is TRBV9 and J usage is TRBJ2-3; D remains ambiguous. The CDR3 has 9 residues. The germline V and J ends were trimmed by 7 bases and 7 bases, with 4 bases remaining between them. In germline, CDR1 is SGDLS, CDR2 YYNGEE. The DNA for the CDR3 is TGTGCCAGCGGAAATACGCAGTATTTT. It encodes CASGNTQYF.

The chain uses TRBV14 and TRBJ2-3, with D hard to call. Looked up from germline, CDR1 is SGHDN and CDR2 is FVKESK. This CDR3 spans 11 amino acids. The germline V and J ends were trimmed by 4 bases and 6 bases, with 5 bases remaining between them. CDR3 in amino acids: CASSLLDTQYF. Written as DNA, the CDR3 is TGTGCCAGCAGCCTACTCGATACGCAGTATTTT.

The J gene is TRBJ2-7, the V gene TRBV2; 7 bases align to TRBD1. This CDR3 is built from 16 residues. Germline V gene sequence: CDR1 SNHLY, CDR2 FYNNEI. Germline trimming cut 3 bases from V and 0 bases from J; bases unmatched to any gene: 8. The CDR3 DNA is TGTGCCAGCAGTGACCCGGAACAGGGGATCTCCTACGAGCAGTACTTC. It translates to CASSDPEQGISYEQYF.

CDR3 nucleotide sequence: TGTGCCAGCAGCCAGGGACTAGAGGGTAGTGTGACCCAGTACTTC. It yields the protein CASSQGLEGSVTQYF. This chain links TRBV4-2 with TRBJ2-5; 8 nucleotides agree with TRBD2. V trimming: 3 bases; J trimming: 7 bases; junction bases outside the gene matches: 10. Germline CDR1 LGHNA, CDR2 YNFKEQ. CDR3 length: 15 amino acids.

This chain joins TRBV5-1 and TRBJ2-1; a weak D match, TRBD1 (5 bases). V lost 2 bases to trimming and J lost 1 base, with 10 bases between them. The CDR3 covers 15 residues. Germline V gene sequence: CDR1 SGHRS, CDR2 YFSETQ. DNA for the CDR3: TGCGCCAGCAGCTTCTCCCAGGGTTCCTACAATGAGCAGTTCTTC. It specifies CASSFSQGSYNEQFF.

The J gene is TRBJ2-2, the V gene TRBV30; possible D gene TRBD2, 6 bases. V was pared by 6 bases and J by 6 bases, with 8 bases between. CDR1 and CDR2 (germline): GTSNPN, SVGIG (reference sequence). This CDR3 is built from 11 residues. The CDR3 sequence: CACTSSGELFF. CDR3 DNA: TGTGCCTGTACTAGCTCCGGGGAGCTGTTTTTT.

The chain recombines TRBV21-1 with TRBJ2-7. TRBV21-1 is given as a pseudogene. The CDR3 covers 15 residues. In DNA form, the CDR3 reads TGTGCCAGCAGCAAAGGCCCACTTGGCTTCTACGAGCAGTACTTC. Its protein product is CASSKGPLGFYEQYF.

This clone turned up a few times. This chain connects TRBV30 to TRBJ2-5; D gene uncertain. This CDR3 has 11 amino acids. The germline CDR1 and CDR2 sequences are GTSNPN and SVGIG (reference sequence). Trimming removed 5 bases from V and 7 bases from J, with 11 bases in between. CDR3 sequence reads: CAWGSLVTQYF. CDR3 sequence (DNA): TGTGCCTGGGGCAGTCTAGTGACCCAGTACTTC.

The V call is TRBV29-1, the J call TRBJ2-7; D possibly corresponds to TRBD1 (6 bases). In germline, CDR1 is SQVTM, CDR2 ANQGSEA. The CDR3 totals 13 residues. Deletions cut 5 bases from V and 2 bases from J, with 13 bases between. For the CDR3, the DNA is TGCAGCGTTAGACAGGACCTAACCTACGAGCAGTACTTC. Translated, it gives CSVRQDLTYEQYF.

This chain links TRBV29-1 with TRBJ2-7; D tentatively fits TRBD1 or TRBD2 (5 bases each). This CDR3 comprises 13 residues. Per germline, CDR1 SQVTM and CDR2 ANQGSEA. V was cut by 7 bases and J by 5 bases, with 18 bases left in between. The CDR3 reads CSARGARVDEQYF. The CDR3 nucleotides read TGCAGCGCCCGGGGCGCTAGGGTCGACGAGCAGTACTTC.

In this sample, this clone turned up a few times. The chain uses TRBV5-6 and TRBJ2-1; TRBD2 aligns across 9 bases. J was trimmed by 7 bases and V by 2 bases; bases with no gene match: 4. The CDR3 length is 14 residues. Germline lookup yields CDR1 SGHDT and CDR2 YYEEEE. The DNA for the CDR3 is TGTGCCAGCAGCTTAGCGGGGGGCATGAATGAGCAGTTCTTC. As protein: CASSLAGGMNEQFF.

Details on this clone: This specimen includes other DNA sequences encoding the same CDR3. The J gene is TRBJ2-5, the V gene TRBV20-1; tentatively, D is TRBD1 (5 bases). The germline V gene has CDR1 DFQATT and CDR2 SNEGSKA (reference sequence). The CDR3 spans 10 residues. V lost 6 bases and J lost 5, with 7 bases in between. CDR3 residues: CSATGETQYF. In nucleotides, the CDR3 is TGCAGTGCCACAGGCGAGACCCAGTACTTC.